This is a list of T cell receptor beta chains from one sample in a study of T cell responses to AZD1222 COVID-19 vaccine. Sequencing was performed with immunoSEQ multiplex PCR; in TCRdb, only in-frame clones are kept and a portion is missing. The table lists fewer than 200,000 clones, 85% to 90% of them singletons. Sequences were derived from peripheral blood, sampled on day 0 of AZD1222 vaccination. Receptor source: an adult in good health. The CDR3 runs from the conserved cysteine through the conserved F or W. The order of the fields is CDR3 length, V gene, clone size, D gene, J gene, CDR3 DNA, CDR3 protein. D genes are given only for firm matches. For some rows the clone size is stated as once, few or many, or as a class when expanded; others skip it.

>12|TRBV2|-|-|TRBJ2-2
TGTGCCAGCAGCGGACTCACCGGGGAGCTGTTTTTT
CASSGLTGELFF
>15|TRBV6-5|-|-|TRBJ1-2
TGTGCCAGCAGTTACACCCGGGACTATTTCTATGGCTACACCTTC
CASSYTRDYFYGYTF
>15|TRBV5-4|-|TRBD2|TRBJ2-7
TGTGCCAGCAGCTTGGGAGGCGGGAGGACCTACGAGCAGTACTTC
CASSLGGGRTYEQYF
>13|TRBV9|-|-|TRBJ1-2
TGTGCCAGCAGCGTACGGGGAGGGGATGGCTACACCTTC
CASSVRGGDGYTF
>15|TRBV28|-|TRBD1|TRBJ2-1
TGTGCCAGCAGTAGACTGGGACAGGGAGGCAATGAGCAGTTCTTC
CASSRLGQGGNEQFF
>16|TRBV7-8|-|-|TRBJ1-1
TGTGCCAGCAGCATCCCCCTGGCGGCAAAGGGGACTGAAGCTTTCTTT
CASSIPLAAKGTEAFF
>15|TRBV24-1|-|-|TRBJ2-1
TGTGCCACCAGTGATCGGGGGCAGGAATTATATGAGCAGTTCTTC
CATSDRGQELYEQFF
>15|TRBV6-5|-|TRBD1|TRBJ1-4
TGTGCCAGCAGTTACGAGGGACAGGGGGCGGAAAAACTGTTTTTT
CASSYEGQGAEKLFF
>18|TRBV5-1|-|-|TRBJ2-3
TGCGCCAGCAGCTTCAACCCTTGGGGGGTAGGGCTCACAGATACGCAGTATTTT
CASSFNPWGVGLTDTQYF
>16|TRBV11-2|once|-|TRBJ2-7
TGTGCCAGCAGCTCGAAGTGGGTTGAGACGCCCTACGAGCAGTACTTC
CASSSKWVETPYEQYF
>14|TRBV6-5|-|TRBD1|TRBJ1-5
TGTGCCAGCAGCAAACAGGGGGCAGTTCAGCCCCAGCATTTT
CASSKQGAVQPQHF
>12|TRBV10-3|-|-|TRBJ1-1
TGTGCCATCAGTGAGTCGGGAGTTGAAGCTTTCTTT
CAISESGVEAFF
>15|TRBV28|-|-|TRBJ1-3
TGTGCCAGCAGGCCTCCTGCAGGGTCCGGAAACACCATATATTTT
CASRPPAGSGNTIYF
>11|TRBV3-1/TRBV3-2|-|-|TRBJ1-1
TGTGCCAGCAGCCAGGCGAGGAAAGCTTTCTTT
CASSQARKAFF
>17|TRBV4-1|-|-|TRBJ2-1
TGCGCCAGCAGCCAAGCCCTCAGGACTCTTGAGACCAATGAGCAGTTCTTC
CASSQALRTLETNEQFF
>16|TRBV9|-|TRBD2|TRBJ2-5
TGTGCCAGCAGCGTAGGTCTAGCGGGGAATGGGGAGACCCAGTACTTC
CASSVGLAGNGETQYF
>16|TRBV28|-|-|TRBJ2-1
TGTGCCAGCAGAATCTCAGGGTTTAGCTCCTACAATGAGCAGTTCTTC
CASRISGFSSYNEQFF
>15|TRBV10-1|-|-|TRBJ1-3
TGCGCCAGCAGTCGGGACGGGAACTCTGGAAACACCATATATTTT
CASSRDGNSGNTIYF
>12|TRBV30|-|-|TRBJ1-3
TGTGCCTGGAGTAAAGGCGGAAACACCATATATTTT
CAWSKGGNTIYF
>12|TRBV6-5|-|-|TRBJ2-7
TGTGCCAGCAGTTGGCTTTCCTACGAGCAGTACTTC
CASSWLSYEQYF
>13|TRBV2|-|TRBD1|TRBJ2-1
TGTGCCACCTTAGGACAGGCGGGCAATGAGCAGTTCTTC
CATLGQAGNEQFF
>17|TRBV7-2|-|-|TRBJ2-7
TGTGCCAGCACCAACCTAAACCGGGCTAGCTCATTCCGGGAGCAGTACTTC
CASTNLNRASSFREQYF
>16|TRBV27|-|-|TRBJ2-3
TGTGCCAGCATCCCACGTTTAGGCAGAAGCACAGATACGCAGTATTTT
CASIPRLGRSTDTQYF
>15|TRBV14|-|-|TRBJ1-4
TGTGCCAGCAGCCAAGATATTGGCTTTTCCGAAAAACTGTTTTTT
CASSQDIGFSEKLFF
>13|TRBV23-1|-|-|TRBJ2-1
TGCGCCAGCAGTCCCCGACGGCGGGGTGAGCAGTTCTTC
CASSPRRRGEQFF
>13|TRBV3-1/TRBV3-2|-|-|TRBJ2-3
TGTGCCAGCACCCCCCCCGGCACAGATACGCAGTATTTT
CASTPPGTDTQYF
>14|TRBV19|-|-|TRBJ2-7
TGTGCCAGTAGTATTGGATCCCCCCACTACGAGCAGTACTTC
CASSIGSPHYEQYF
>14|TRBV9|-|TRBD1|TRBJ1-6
TGTGCCAGCAGCCCGACAGGGCAAAACTCACCCCTCCACTTT
CASSPTGQNSPLHF
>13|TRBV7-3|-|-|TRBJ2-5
TGTGCCAGCAGCTTTAACAGGGAAGAGACCCAGTACTTC
CASSFNREETQYF
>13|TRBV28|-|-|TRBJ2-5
TGTGCCAGCACCAGGGATGTGGTAGAGACCCAGTACTTC
CASTRDVVETQYF
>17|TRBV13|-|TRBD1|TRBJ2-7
TGTGCCAGCAGCTTAGGAGGACAGGGCCCGGGCTCCTACGAGCAGTACTTC
CASSLGGQGPGSYEQYF
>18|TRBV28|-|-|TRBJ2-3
TGTGCCAGCAGTTTATTGGGGCGGTGGGGGGATTCCACAGATACGCAGTATTTT
CASSLLGRWGDSTDTQYF
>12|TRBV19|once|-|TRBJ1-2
TGTGCCAGTAGGGGGGTAAAGAATGGCTACACCTTC
CASRGVKNGYTF
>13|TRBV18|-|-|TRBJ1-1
TGTGCCAGCTCACAGGGGATAGCCACTGAAGCTTTCTTT
CASSQGIATEAFF
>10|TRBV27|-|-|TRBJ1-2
TGTGCCAGCAGTTCTTATGGCTACACCTTC
CASSSYGYTF
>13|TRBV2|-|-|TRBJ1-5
TGTGCCAGCGGTCGGGATAGCAATCAGCCCCAGCATTTT
CASGRDSNQPQHF
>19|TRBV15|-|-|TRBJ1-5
TGTGCCACCAGCAGAGATCTCCTGGGCGGGGAAATAAGCAATCAGCCCCAGCATTTT
CATSRDLLGGEISNQPQHF
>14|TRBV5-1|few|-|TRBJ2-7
TGCGCCAGCAGCTTGGCGGTGAAAACCTACGAGCAGTACTTC
CASSLAVKTYEQYF
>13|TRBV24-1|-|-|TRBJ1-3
TGTGCCACCAGTGACAGGGGAGGGAACACCATATATTTT
CATSDRGGNTIYF
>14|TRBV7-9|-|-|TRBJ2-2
TGTGCCAGCAGCTCCGTCGTGAGGGCCGGGGAGCTGTTTTTT
CASSSVVRAGELFF
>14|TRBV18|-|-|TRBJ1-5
TGTGCCAGCTCACCCTCAGGGGGCAATCAGCCCCAGCATTTT
CASSPSGGNQPQHF
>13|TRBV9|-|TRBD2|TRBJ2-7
TGTGCCAGCAGCATCAGCGGGGGGGTAAAGCAGTACTTC
CASSISGGVKQYF
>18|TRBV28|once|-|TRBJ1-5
TGTGCCAGCAGCCCCCTCGATTTCACAGGGTTGGGCAATCAGCCCCAGCATTTT
CASSPLDFTGLGNQPQHF
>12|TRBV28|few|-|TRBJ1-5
TGTGCCAGCTGGGACCGGGACCAGCCCCAGCATTTT
CASWDRDQPQHF
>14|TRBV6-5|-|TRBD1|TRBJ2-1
TGTGCCAGCAGTCTGGACAGGGATGCTGGTGAGCAGTTCTTC
CASSLDRDAGEQFF
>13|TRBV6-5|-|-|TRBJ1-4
TGTGCCAGCAGTCTCCCGGGGGGTGAAAAACTGTTTTTT
CASSLPGGEKLFF